These 21 T cell receptor beta chains were all obtained from the same sample, sequenced in a study of CD8+ T cells in alopecia areata. Sample treatment: oral pan-JAK inhibitor, 5-10 mg twice daily. It was cDNA, reverse transcribed from extracted RNA, that served as the sequencing template. TCRdb's copy holds only in-frame clones and misses some; the assay was immunoSEQ multiplex PCR. Altogether about 210,000 clones are present, approximately 65% being singletons, with the ten largest covering roughly 1.2%. Sequences were derived from CD4+ T cells sorted from blood, sampled at approximately week 42, from a patient treated with tofacitinib. The receptors were gathered from a human donor with alopecia areata.

The V call is TRBV30, the J call TRBJ1-5; D is perhaps TRBD1 (5 bases). Germline-derived CDR1 and CDR2 are GTSNPN and SVGIG (reference sequence). Trimming pared 3 bases from V and 7 bases from J, leaving 13 bases between. This CDR3 comprises 13 residues. CDR3 in DNA: TGTGCCTGGAGCGAGGGGAGGTGGCAGCCCCAGCATTTT. Translating it yields CAWSEGRWQPQHF.

The DNA of the CDR3 is TGTGCCAGCAGCCCCCAAGGACCTGGTAGTTACACCTTC. Translation: CASSPQGPGSYTF. V and J are TRBV7-2 and TRBJ1-2; D is ambiguous. V lost 5 bases to trimming and J lost 11 bases, with 18 bases between them. Germline loops: CDR1 SGHTA, CDR2 FQGNSA. The CDR3 is made up of 13 amino acids.

The genes are TRBV6-6 and TRBJ1-5; no definite D call. This CDR3 has 14 residues. V was cut by 5 bases and J by 0 bases, with 8 bases left in between. Germline V CDR1 and CDR2: MNHNY, SVGAGI (reference sequence). CDR3 region: CASSVRGSNQPQHF. Here the CDR3 DNA reads TGTGCCAGCAGTGTAAGAGGTAGCAATCAGCCCCAGCATTTT.

V and J are TRBV5-1 and TRBJ2-5; no firm D call. The CDR3 spans 10 residues. CDR1 is SGHRS and CDR2 is YFSETQ in the germline V gene. V lost 4 bases to trimming and J lost 2 bases, with 0 bases between them. The CDR3 DNA is TGCGCCAGCAGCCAAGAGACCCAGTACTTC. This gives the protein CASSQETQYF.

The genes are TRBV4-2 and TRBJ2-1, with 13 positions matching TRBD2. Germline V gene data show CDR1 as LGHNA and CDR2 as YNFKEQ. J was trimmed by 6 bases and V by 7 bases; bases with no gene match: 6. The CDR3 consists of 15 residues. DNA of the CDR3: TGTGCCAGCACCCCTCGACTAGCGGGGGGCAATGAGCAGTTCTTC. Protein: CASTPRLAGGNEQFF.

V is TRBV30 and J is TRBJ1-2; weak D call: TRBD1 (5 bases). The CDR3 is made up of 15 amino acids. V was clipped by 0 bases and J by 6 bases, with 17 bases between them. CDR1 and CDR2 (germline): GTSNPN, SVGIG (reference sequence). The CDR3: CAWSVHSGVADGYTF. The DNA for the CDR3 is TGTGCCTGGAGTGTACATTCGGGGGTTGCTGATGGCTACACCTTC.

This clone was counted only a few times. This rearrangement joins TRBV29-1 to TRBJ2-1, with TRBD2 identical over 9 bases. Germline V lookup: CDR1 SQVTM, CDR2 ANQGSEA. V lost 3 bases, J lost 3 bases, and 9 bases stayed unmatched. The CDR3 covers 16 residues. CDR3 coding DNA: TGCAGCGTTGACCCGACAGCGGGGGGTCTCTACAATGAGCAGTTCTTC. This gives the protein CSVDPTAGGLYNEQFF.

V usage is TRBV29-1 and J usage is TRBJ2-3; D perhaps matches TRBD1 (5 bases). The CDR3 loop spans 16 amino acids. The V end lost 4 bases, the J end lost 1 base, and 18 bases lay between the germline ends. The V gene's germline CDR1 is SQVTM and CDR2 ANQGSEA. CDR3 DNA: TGCAGCGTTGTTCCCAGACAGAATAGGGGCACAGATACGCAGTATTTT. Translating it yields CSVVPRQNRGTDTQYF.

The genes are TRBV15 and TRBJ1-4; 8 bases match TRBD1. The CDR3 runs 17 residues. Trimming at V came to 6 bases and at J to 1 base, leaving 10 bases not matched to a gene. Germline assignment: CDR1 LNHNV and CDR2 YYDKDF (reference sequence). As DNA, the CDR3 is TGTGCCACCAGTTCGGACAGGGTAGTAAGAACTAATGAAAAACTGTTTTTT. Translated, it gives CATSSDRVVRTNEKLFF.

This clone was detected only once. The chain combines TRBV29-1 with TRBJ2-1; D possibly uses TRBD1 or TRBD2 (6 bases each). With 4 bases removed from V and 1 base from J, the gap between germline ends came to 11 bases. The germline CDR1 and CDR2 sequences are SQVTM and ANQGSEA. The CDR3 runs 14 residues. CDR3 nucleotide sequence: TGCAGCGTTGGAGGGGGGACTTCCTACAATGAGCAGTTCTTC. Translated, it gives CSVGGGTSYNEQFF.

This clone was counted only a few times. J is TRBJ2-1 and V is TRBV2; 10 nucleotides align to TRBD2. The CDR3 loop spans 15 amino acids. The germline V gene encodes CDR1 SNHLY and CDR2 FYNNEI. V was clipped by 6 bases and J by 5 bases; unmatched bases: 7. As DNA, the CDR3 is TGTGCCAGCAGGACCGGACTAGCGGCACACAATGAGCAGTTCTTC. It specifies CASRTGLAAHNEQFF.

This chain links TRBV2 with TRBJ1-3; 7 nucleotides line up with TRBD1. Germline V lookup: CDR1 SNHLY, CDR2 FYNNEI. Unmatched junction bases numbered 8, after V lost 7 bases and J lost 2 bases. The CDR3 contains 15 residues. The CDR3 region is CASTGTGVPGNTIYF. DNA of the CDR3: TGTGCCAGCACCGGTACAGGGGTCCCTGGAAACACCATATATTTT.

This chain uses TRBV19 with TRBJ2-3, with D unresolved. The CDR3 loop spans 13 amino acids. V gave up 9 bases and J gave up 2 bases, with 12 bases separating them. Germline V gene data show CDR1 as LNHDA and CDR2 as SQIVND (reference sequence). The CDR3, as DNA: TGTGCCAGCGGATATAGAAACACAGATACGCAGTATTTT. It specifies CASGYRNTDTQYF.

The chain employs TRBV6-5 and TRBJ1-5; D unresolved. The V end lost 6 bases, the J end lost 7 bases, and 13 bases lay between the germline ends. Germline lookup yields CDR1 MNHEY and CDR2 SVGAGI. The CDR3 has 13 residues. Written as DNA, the CDR3 is TGTGCCAGCAGATCAGGAAAGGGACAGCCCCAGCATTTT. Translation gives CASRSGKGQPQHF.

For the CDR3, the DNA is TGTGCCAGCAGCCACAGGAACACTGAAGCTTTCTTT. Translated, it gives CASSHRNTEAFF. V and J are TRBV6-5 and TRBJ1-1, with unresolved D. Germline CDR1 MNHEY, CDR2 SVGAGI. V was cut by 6 bases and J by 1 base, with 6 bases left in between. The CDR3 spans 12 residues.

As for this clone: Other DNA sequences in the sample encode the same CDR3. The chain has TRBV15 and TRBJ1-2; D unclear. Germline CDR1 LNHNV, CDR2 YYDKDF (reference sequence). V lost 0 bases, J lost 6 bases, and 2 bases lay in between. The CDR3 has 11 amino acids. The CDR3 DNA reads as TGTGCCACCAGCAGAGACGATGGCTACACCTTC. Translated: CATSRDDGYTF.

The V and J genes are TRBV4-3 and TRBJ2-3, with 8 bases that match TRBD2. The CDR3 runs to 16 residues. The germline V gene encodes CDR1 LGHNA and CDR2 YSLEER. The ends lost 1 base at V and 5 bases at J; junction bases unmatched: 8. The CDR3 here is CASSQGPGGAKDTQYF. The CDR3 nucleotides read TGCGCCAGCAGCCAAGGACCCGGGGGGGCGAAAGATACGCAGTATTTT.

The genes are TRBV6-5 and TRBJ2-7, with D possibly TRBD2 on 5 matching bases. Germline assignment: CDR1 MNHEY and CDR2 SVGAGI. Between the trimmed V and J ends, which lost 2 bases and 6 bases, there was a span of 14 bases. The CDR3 spans 14 residues. The CDR3 region is CASSYVSGIGEQYF. Here the CDR3 DNA reads TGTGCCAGCAGTTACGTTTCGGGGATAGGCGAGCAGTACTTC.

This clone was seen only a few times. This chain uses TRBV30 with TRBJ2-7; unclear D gene. The germline V gene has CDR1 GTSNPN and CDR2 SVGIG (reference sequence). The CDR3 has 11 amino acids. V was shortened by 4 bases and J by 4 bases, with 8 bases between the two germline ends. CDR3 sequence (DNA): TGTGCCTGGACGGGCTCATACGAGCAGTACTTC. Its translation: CAWTGSYEQYF.

This chain joins TRBV29-1 and TRBJ1-2; D possibly corresponds to TRBD1 (5 bases). The CDR3 runs 13 residues. Germline CDR1 and CDR2: SQVTM and ANQGSEA. V was shortened by 8 bases and J by 4 bases, with 17 bases between the two germline ends. The CDR3 loop reads CSFLRDGGYGYTF. CDR3 coding DNA: TGCAGCTTCCTGAGGGACGGGGGCTATGGCTACACCTTC.

This chain links TRBV29-1 with TRBJ1-1; no reliable D call. Germline lookup yields CDR1 SQVTM and CDR2 ANQGSEA. There are 11 residues in the CDR3. V was clipped by 8 bases and J by 2 bases, with 9 bases between them. CDR3 in DNA: TGCAGCTTGACACATAACACTGAAGCTTTCTTT. Its protein product is CSLTHNTEAFF.